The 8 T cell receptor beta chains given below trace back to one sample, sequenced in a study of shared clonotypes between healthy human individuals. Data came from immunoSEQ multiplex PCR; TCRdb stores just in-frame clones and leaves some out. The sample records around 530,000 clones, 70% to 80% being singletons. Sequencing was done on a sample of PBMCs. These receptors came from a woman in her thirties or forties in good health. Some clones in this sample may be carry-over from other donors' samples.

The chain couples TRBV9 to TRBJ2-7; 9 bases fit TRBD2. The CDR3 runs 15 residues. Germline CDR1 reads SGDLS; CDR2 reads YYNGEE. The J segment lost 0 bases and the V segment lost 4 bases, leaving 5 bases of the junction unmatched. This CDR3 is CASSPSGTTSYEQYF. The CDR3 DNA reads TGTGCCAGCAGCCCTAGCGGGACCACCTCCTACGAGCAGTACTTC. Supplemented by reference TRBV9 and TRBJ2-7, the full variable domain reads DSGVTQTPKHLITATGQRVTLRCSPRSGDLSVYWYQQSLDQGLQFLIQYYNGEERAKGNILERFSAQQFPDLHSELNLSSLELGDSALYFCASSPSGTTSYEQYFGPGTRLTVT.

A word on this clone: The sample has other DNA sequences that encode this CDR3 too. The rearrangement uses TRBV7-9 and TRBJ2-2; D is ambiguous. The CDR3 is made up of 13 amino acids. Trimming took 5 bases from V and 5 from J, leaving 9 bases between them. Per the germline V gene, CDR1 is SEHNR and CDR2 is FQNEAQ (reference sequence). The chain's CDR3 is CASSLVQTGELFF. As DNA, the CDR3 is TGTGCCAGCAGCCTAGTTCAGACCGGGGAGCTGTTTTTT.

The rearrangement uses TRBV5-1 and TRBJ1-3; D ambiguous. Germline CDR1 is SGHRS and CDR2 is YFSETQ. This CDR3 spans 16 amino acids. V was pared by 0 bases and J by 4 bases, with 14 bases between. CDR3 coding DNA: TGCGCCAGCAGCTTGGAGGTCAAGGCCGTGGGAAACACCATATATTTT. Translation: CASSLEVKAVGNTIYF.

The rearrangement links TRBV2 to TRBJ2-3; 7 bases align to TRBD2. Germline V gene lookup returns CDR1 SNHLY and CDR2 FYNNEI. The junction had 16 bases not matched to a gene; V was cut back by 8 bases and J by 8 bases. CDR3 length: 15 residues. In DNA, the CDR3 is TGTGCCAGCTCCCCTGGGGTAGCGGGTGGGGCTACGCAGTATTTT. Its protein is CASSPGVAGGATQYF.

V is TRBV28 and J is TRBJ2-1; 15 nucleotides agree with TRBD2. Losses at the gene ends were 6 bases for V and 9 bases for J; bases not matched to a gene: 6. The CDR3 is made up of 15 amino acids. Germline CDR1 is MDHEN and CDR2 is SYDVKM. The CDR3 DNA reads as TGTGCCAGCAGGCTAGGACTAGCGGGAGGGGCTGAGCAGTTCTTC. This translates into CASRLGLAGGAEQFF.

CDR3 DNA: TGCGCCAGCAGTGAGTCGTCCCCGAATCAGCCCCAGCATTTT. This gives the protein CASSESSPNQPQHF. The chain carries TRBV10-2 and TRBJ1-5; D is undetermined. Trimming removed 0 bases at V and 4 bases at J, with 7 bases between. The CDR3 loop spans 14 amino acids. The germline CDR1 and CDR2 sequences are WSHSY and SAAADI.

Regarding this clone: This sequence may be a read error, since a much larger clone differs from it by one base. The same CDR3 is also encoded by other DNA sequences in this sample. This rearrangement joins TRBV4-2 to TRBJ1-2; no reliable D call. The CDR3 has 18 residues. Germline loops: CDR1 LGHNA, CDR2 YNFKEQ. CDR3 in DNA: TGTGCCGGCAGCCACGCCACCCCTGACATGGTTCCTGGCTATGGTTACACCTTC. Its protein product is CAGSHATPDMVPGYGYTF.

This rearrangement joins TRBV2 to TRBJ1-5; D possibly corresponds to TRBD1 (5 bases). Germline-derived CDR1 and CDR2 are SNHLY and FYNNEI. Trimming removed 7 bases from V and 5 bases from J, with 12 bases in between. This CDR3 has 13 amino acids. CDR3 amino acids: CASTGTGDQPQHF. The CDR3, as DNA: TGTGCCAGCACAGGGACGGGCGATCAGCCCCAGCATTTT.